This entry lists 4 T cell receptor beta chains sequenced from one sample in a study of cytomegalovirus exposure and HLA in healthy donors. Vbeta (60) and Jbeta (13) primers were used in the PCR. Produced via immunoSEQ multiplex PCR; TCRdb's table is partial and in-frame only. The profile covers roughly 140,000 clones, with approximately 78% appearing a single time and 6.2% taken by the ten largest. Sequencing used PBMCs. These receptor sequences come from a woman aged 35 to 49 in good health and CMV-seropositive.

The chain recombines TRBV6-5 with TRBJ1-5, with D possibly matching TRBD1 (5 bases). CDR3 size: 10 residues. Germline assignment: CDR1 MNHEY and CDR2 SVGAGI. V lost 11 bases to trimming and J lost 5 bases, with 7 bases between them. As DNA, the CDR3 is TGTGCCGCGGGGGATCAGCCCCAGCATTTT. It yields the protein CAAGDQPQHF.

The table lists this clone with a few counts. J is TRBJ2-5 and V is TRBV5-1; TRBD2 matches 7 bases. Germline V gene data show CDR1 as SGHRS and CDR2 as YFSETQ. This CDR3 has 13 residues. With V trimmed by 4 bases and J by 5 bases, 5 bases remained unmatched. The CDR3 DNA sequence: TGCGCCAGCAGCGGGTTGGGGGGGGAGACCCAGTACTTC. Translation: CASSGLGGETQYF.

The chain links TRBV27 to TRBJ2-1; 7 positions match TRBD2. This CDR3 comprises 16 residues. Germline loops: CDR1 MNHEY, CDR2 SMNVEV (reference sequence). With V trimmed by 0 bases and J by 4 bases, 6 bases remained unmatched. CDR3 nucleotides: TGTGCCAGCAGTTTATCCGGGGGGACTTCTTACAATGAGCAGTTCTTC. Translated, it gives CASSLSGGTSYNEQFF.

The rearrangement links TRBV30 to TRBJ1-2; D is undetermined. The CDR3 runs 15 residues. The ends were cut back, 3 bases at V and 0 bases at J, with 14 bases in the middle. From germline, CDR1 is GTSNPN and CDR2 SVGIG (reference sequence). DNA of the CDR3: TGTGCCTGGAGAACATTAGAGGAAACTAACTATGGCTACACCTTC. Translation gives CAWRTLEETNYGYTF.